This T cell receptor (beta chain) was profiled in a study of blood T cell repertoires in COVID-19. Study at large: Samples representing acute and convalescent COVID-19 were sourced from the United States, Italy and Spain. Nucleic acid was either cDNA or gDNA, and it came from T cells, B-cell-depleted T cells, or PBMCs.

Original processing notes: Reference gene primer amplification gave estimated nucleated cell counts. Sequenced by immunoSEQ multiplex PCR; TCRdb stores in-frame clones only, minus some. The V and J calls and clone size are taken from that table; D and trimming were inferred from the DNA. The table shows more than 200,000 clones, with 65% to 85% occurring only once. The germline V and J ends were trimmed by 4 bases and 4 bases, with 10 bases remaining between them. CDR1 SNHLY and CDR2 FYNNEI come from the germline V gene. The CDR3 is 14 residues long. This chain links TRBV2 with TRBJ1-4; D gene uncertain. This receptor was obtained from a man between 35 and 55 years old with active or convalescent COVID-19. The sequenced sample was peripheral blood. The CDR3 is CASSGRVGNEKLFF. DNA for the CDR3: TGTGCCAGCAGTGGGAGGGTGGGTAATGAAAAACTGTTTTTT.